The 10 T cell receptor beta chains in this list originate from one sample, sequenced in a study of CD8 T cells in Susac syndrome. An input of roughly 0.5 to 1 ug of RNA was subjected to reverse transcription using random hexamers. MiXCR, run by TCRdb on the immunoSEQ multiplex PCR reads, gives a single entry per CDR3 protein. The sample has 150,000 to 200,000 distinct CDR3 sequences, 92% seen once. Specimen: CD4+ T cells from PBMCs. The source of these receptors is a human donor in good health.

The chain couples TRBV29-1 to TRBJ2-3; D might be TRBD1 or TRBD2, each matching 6 bases. In germline, CDR1 is SQVTM, CDR2 ANQGSEA. V dropped 4 bases and J dropped 0 bases, with 14 bases sitting between them. This CDR3 is built from 15 residues. CDR3: CSVGEGGTSTDTQYF. CDR3 sequence (DNA): TGCAGCGTTGGAGAAGGAGGGACAAGCACAGATACGCAGTATTTT.

The chain employs TRBV10-1 and TRBJ2-2; D possibly corresponds to TRBD2 (6 bases). The CDR3 length is 13 residues. Germline loops: CDR1 WNHNN, CDR2 SYGVQD (reference sequence). The germline V and J ends were trimmed by 5 bases and 4 bases, with 8 bases remaining between them. CDR3 residues: CASSWGGTGELFF. Written as DNA, the CDR3 is TGCGCCAGCAGTTGGGGAGGCACCGGGGAGCTGTTTTTT.

This clonotype was seen a few times. The J gene is TRBJ2-6, the V gene TRBV13; tentatively, D is TRBD2 (5 bases). The CDR3 loop spans 15 amino acids. Trimming shortened V by 8 bases and J by 3 bases, and 14 bases separated the two germline ends. Germline-derived CDR1 and CDR2 are PRHDT and FYEKMQ (reference sequence). The CDR3 is CASEDFLGGANVLTF. The CDR3 DNA reads TGTGCCAGCGAGGACTTCCTGGGTGGGGCCAACGTCCTGACTTTC.

The V and J genes are TRBV20-1 and TRBJ1-6, with a weak D call TRBD1 (6 bases). The germline gives CDR1 DFQATT, CDR2 SNEGSKA (reference sequence). CDR3 size: 14 residues. Trimming cost V 6 bases and J 1 base, with 10 bases left between them. CDR3 bases: TGCAGTGCGAGAAGGGGGTCCTATAATTCACCCCTCCACTTT. Protein sequence: CSARRGSYNSPLHF.

The chain couples TRBV6-5 to TRBJ2-7; TRBD1 agrees at 9 bases. This CDR3 comprises 13 residues. CDR1 and CDR2 (germline): MNHEY, SVGAGI. V shed 5 bases, J shed 4 bases, and the junction held 3 bases outside the gene matches. CDR3 amino acids: CASSRQGVYEQYF. CDR3 DNA: TGTGCCAGCAGTCGACAGGGGGTATACGAGCAGTACTTC.

CDR3 protein: CASSWDTYNEQFF. The CDR3 region has the DNA TGTGCCAGCAGTTGGGACACCTACAATGAGCAGTTCTTC. The chain is built from TRBV6-2 or TRBV6-3 and TRBJ2-1; D perhaps matches TRBD1 (6 bases). The CDR3 has 13 amino acids. V was pared by 4 bases and J by 2 bases, with 6 bases between. CDR1 and CDR2 (germline): MNHEY, SVGEGT.

The rearrangement links TRBV27 to TRBJ2-7, with D unresolved. Germline CDR1 is MNHEY and CDR2 is SMNVEV (reference sequence). Trimming shortened V by 2 bases and J by 6 bases, and 8 bases separated the two germline ends. The CDR3 has 12 residues. CDR3 sequence: CASSLLTGEQYF. DNA for the CDR3: TGTGCCAGCAGTTTACTTACCGGCGAGCAGTACTTC.

V and J are TRBV2 and TRBJ1-1; 11 nucleotides line up with TRBD1. Unmatched junction bases numbered 5, after V lost 10 bases and J lost 4 bases. This CDR3 spans 13 amino acids. CDR1 is SNHLY and CDR2 is FYNNEI in the germline V gene. The CDR3 nucleotides are TGTGCCACCGCCGGGACAGGGGGCACTGAAGCTTTCTTT. Amino acids: CATAGTGGTEAFF.

This clonotype was detected only once. The chain links TRBV6-1 to TRBJ2-4, with 8 bases fitting TRBD1. This CDR3 is 18 amino acids long. The V gene end was trimmed by 7 bases and the J gene end by 3 bases; junction bases not matched to a gene: 17. CDR1 is MNHNS and CDR2 is SASEGT in the germline V gene. The CDR3 sequence: CASTAVPGQATRKNIQYF. The CDR3 nucleotides are TGTGCCAGCACCGCAGTCCCGGGACAGGCCACCCGCAAAAACATTCAGTACTTC.

The rearrangement uses TRBV6-2 or TRBV6-3 and TRBJ2-1, with D maybe TRBD2 (5 bases). CDR1 and CDR2 from the germline V gene are MNHEY and SVGEGT. The length of the CDR3 is 14 residues. V dropped 1 base and J dropped 7 bases, with 11 bases sitting between them. The CDR3 DNA sequence: TGTGCCAGCAGTTACTGGGCGGGTGAGAATGAGCAGTTCTTC. Translated, it gives CASSYWAGENEQFF.